These 9 T cell receptor beta chains were all obtained from the same sample, sequenced in a study of cytotoxic CD8 clonotypes in ibrutinib-treated CLL. Generated by immunoSEQ multiplex PCR, the TCRdb table keeps only in-frame clones and is missing some. This sample carries tens of thousands of clones, approximately 77% of them seen once, and the ten largest clones take more than 7%. The sequenced sample was PBMCs, obtained before ibrutinib treatment. Every receptor here comes from a human donor with chronic lymphocytic leukemia.

The chain carries TRBV9 and TRBJ2-3; TRBD2 agrees at 14 bases. Trimming took 2 bases from V and 7 from J; bases not matched to a gene: 6. The CDR3 loop spans 16 amino acids. CDR1 and CDR2 (germline): SGDLS, YYNGEE. The CDR3 DNA reads as TGTGCCAGCAGCGTGACTAGCGGGGGGGCAAGAAATACGCAGTATTTT. Protein sequence: CASSVTSGGARNTQYF.

This chain joins TRBV28 and TRBJ2-1; 11 bases agree with TRBD1. This CDR3 comprises 15 residues. With V trimmed by 5 bases and J by 4 bases, 4 bases remained unmatched. Per germline, CDR1 MDHEN and CDR2 SYDVKM. DNA for the CDR3: TGTGCCAGCAGTAGGGGACAGGGGGTTTACAATGAGCAGTTCTTC. Protein sequence: CASSRGQGVYNEQFF.

This clone was seen a handful of times. The V and J genes are TRBV19 and TRBJ2-3; 10 bases fit TRBD2. V shed 6 bases and J 2 bases; nucleotides not matched to a gene: 8. Germline assignment: CDR1 LNHDA and CDR2 SQIVND (reference sequence). The CDR3 consists of 16 residues. The CDR3 DNA reads as TGTGCCAGTAGGACTAGCGGGCGATACACCACAGATACGCAGTATTTT. Protein sequence: CASRTSGRYTTDTQYF.

V is TRBV27 and J is TRBJ2-6, with TRBD1 identical over 10 bases. Trimming took 3 bases from V and 0 from J; bases not matched to a gene: 14. In germline, CDR1 is MNHEY, CDR2 SMNVEV (reference sequence). The CDR3 is 21 residues long. CDR3 bases: TGTGCCAGCAGTTTCTCCCTAACGACAGGGGGCTTGGCCTCTGGGGCCAACGTCCTGACTTTC. Translated: CASSFSLTTGGLASGANVLTF.

In nucleotides, the CDR3 is TGCGCCAGCAGCCCGACAGGGAGGAACACTGAAGCTTTCTTT. Translated: CASSPTGRNTEAFF. The V call is TRBV5-1, the J call TRBJ1-1; 7 bases map to TRBD1. In germline, CDR1 is SGHRS, CDR2 YFSETQ. The CDR3 loop spans 14 amino acids. V lost 4 bases and J lost 1; bases outside the gene matches: 4. Looking up the rest from reference TRBV5-1 and TRBJ1-1 gives the full variable domain: KAGVTQTPRYLIKTRGQQVTLSCSPISGHRSVSWYQQTPGQGLQFLFEYFSETQRNKGNFPGRFSGRQFSNSRSEMNVSTLELGDSALYLCASSPTGRNTEAFFGQGTRLTVV.

The rearrangement uses TRBV28 and TRBJ2-7, with 11 bases aligning to TRBD2. CDR1 and CDR2 (germline): MDHEN, SYDVKM. J lost 5 bases, V lost 5 bases, and 8 bases had no gene match. The CDR3 is 15 amino acids. The CDR3 nucleotides are TGTGCCAGCAGTGGGCCGGGACTAGCGGCAAACGAGCAGTACTTC. Its translation is CASSGPGLAANEQYF.

This clone was detected only once. V usage is TRBV5-4 and J usage is TRBJ1-1; D not resolved. Germline V CDR1 and CDR2: SGHNT, YYREEE (reference sequence). The CDR3 runs 14 residues. Trimming took off 0 bases at V and 6 bases at J, with 12 bases between the two ends. The CDR3 sequence is CASSLESIQPEAFF. CDR3 nucleotide sequence: TGTGCCAGCAGCTTGGAATCAATACAACCTGAAGCTTTCTTT.

This clone was seen only a few times. V usage is TRBV28 and J usage is TRBJ2-7; D is uncertain. Trimming took 4 bases from V and 2 from J, leaving 12 bases between them. The CDR3 spans 14 residues. Looked up from germline, CDR1 is MDHEN and CDR2 is SYDVKM. CDR3 loop: CASSSSVIPYEQYF. Here the CDR3 DNA reads TGTGCCAGCAGTTCGTCTGTTATTCCCTACGAGCAGTACTTC.

This chain links TRBV6-5 with TRBJ2-3; D is unresolved. Germline V CDR1 and CDR2: MNHEY, SVGAGI. The ends were cut back, 6 bases at V and 1 base at J, with 11 bases in the middle. The CDR3 length is 14 residues. CDR3 sequence reads: CASSSITRTDTQYF. The CDR3 DNA is TGTGCCAGCAGCTCTATCACCCGCACAGATACGCAGTATTTT.